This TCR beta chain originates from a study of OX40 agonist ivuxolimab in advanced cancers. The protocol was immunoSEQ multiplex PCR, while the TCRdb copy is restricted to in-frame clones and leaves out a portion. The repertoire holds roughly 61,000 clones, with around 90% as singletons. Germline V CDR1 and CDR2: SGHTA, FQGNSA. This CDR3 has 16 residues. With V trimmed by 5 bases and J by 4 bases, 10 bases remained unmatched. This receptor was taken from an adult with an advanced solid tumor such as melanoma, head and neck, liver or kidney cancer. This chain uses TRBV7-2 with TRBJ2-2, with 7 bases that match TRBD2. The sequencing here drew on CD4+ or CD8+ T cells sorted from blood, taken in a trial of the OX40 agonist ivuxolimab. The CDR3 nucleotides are TGTGCCAGCAGCCTGCGAATAACGGGGGGCACCGGGGAGCTGTTTTTT. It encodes CASSLRITGGTGELFF. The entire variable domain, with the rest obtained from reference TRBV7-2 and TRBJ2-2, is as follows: GAGVSQSPSNKVTEKGKDVELRCDPISGHTALYWYRQSLGQGLEFLIYFQGNSAPDKSGLPSDRFSAERTGGSVSTLTIQRTQQEDSAVYLCASSLRITGGTGELFFGEGSRLTVL.